This T cell receptor beta chain was profiled in a study of OX40 agonist ivuxolimab in advanced cancers. Study summary: Of mixed ages from about 20 to 80 and averaging 60 years, the group was about 86% male. Findings and limits, study-wide: CD8+ T cells showed, on average, more clonal expansion than CD4+ cells. Not determined was the antigen specificity of the expanded peripheral T cells. Clones of CD4+ and CD8+ blood T cells grew by week 6 at doses of 0.1 to 3.0 mg/kg.

As concerns this clone: As yet, its antigen is unknown.

The table came from immunoSEQ multiplex PCR; TCRdb's copy has only in-frame clones and leaves some out. The table lists about 75,000 clones, approximately 81% of them singletons. The germline gives CDR1 SGHNT, CDR2 YYREEE (reference sequence). The CDR3 loop spans 16 amino acids. The V gene end was trimmed by 4 bases and the J gene end by 0 bases; junction bases not matched to a gene: 3. The receptor's source is an adult with an advanced solid tumor such as melanoma, head and neck, liver or kidney cancer. The V call is TRBV5-4, the J call TRBJ1-4, with 10 bases identical to TRBD1. The sequenced sample was CD4+ or CD8+ T cells sorted from blood, obtained in a trial of the OX40 agonist ivuxolimab. CDR3 in DNA: TGTGCCAGCAGCACGACAGGGGGCGCAACTAATGAAAAACTGTTTTTT. Its translation is CASSTTGGATNEKLFF. Supplemented by reference TRBV5-4 and TRBJ1-4, the full variable domain reads ETGVTQSPTHLIKTRGQQVTLRCSSQSGHNTVSWYQQALGQGPQFIFQYYREEENGRGNFPPRFSGLQFPNYSSELNVNALELDDSALYLCASSTTGGATNEKLFFGSGTQLSVL.